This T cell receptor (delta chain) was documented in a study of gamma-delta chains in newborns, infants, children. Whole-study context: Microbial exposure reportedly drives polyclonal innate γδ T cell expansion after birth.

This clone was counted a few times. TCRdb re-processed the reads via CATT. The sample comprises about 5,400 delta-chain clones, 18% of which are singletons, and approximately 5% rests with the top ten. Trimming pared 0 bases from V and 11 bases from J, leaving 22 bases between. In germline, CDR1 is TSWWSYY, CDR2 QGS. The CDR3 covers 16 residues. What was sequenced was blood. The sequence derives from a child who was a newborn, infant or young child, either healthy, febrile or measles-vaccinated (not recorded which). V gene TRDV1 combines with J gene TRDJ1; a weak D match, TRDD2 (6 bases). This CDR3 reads CALGELRPPLPQRLIF. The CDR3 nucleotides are TGTGCTCTTGGGGAACTAAGGCCCCCCCTTCCCCAAAGGCTCATCTTT.